This TCR beta chain was observed in a study of shared clonotypes between healthy human individuals. Study findings and constraints: Depth was large, yet rarefaction showed that sorted-subset sequencing was incomplete.

Worth noting for this clone: Its antigen is undetermined.

The V end lost 2 bases, the J end lost 4 bases, and 15 bases lay between the germline ends. This CDR3 contains 15 residues. Germline V gene sequence: CDR1 MNHNS, CDR2 SASEGT. Produced via immunoSEQ multiplex PCR; TCRdb's table is partial and in-frame only. Among about 2.4 million clones listed, approximately 93% were seen once. The sequenced material came from naive CD4+ T cells from PBMCs. The subset here: CD45RA+ positively selected. The chain uses TRBV6-1 and TRBJ2-7, with D perhaps TRBD2 (6 bases). This clonotype was obtained from a man between 18 and 29 years old in good health. Some clones in this sample may be carry-over from other donors' samples. The CDR3 reads CASSEWGSGVYEQYF. The DNA for the CDR3 is TGTGCCAGCAGTGAATGGGGTAGCGGTGTGTACGAGCAGTACTTC.